This T cell receptor beta chain is from a study of brain T cells in children with intractable seizures. Study-wide findings and caveats: Viral specificity was inferred only from CDR3 similarity; HCMV serostatus was unknown. Pre- and post-surgery blood differed in depth, so pre-surgery absences may be undersampling.

To note about this clone: Its specificity is not known.

CDR3 size: 13 residues. Trimming took off 6 bases at V and 2 bases at J, with 14 bases between the two ends. Germline assignment: CDR1 SQVTM and CDR2 ANQGSEA. Measured with immunoSEQ multiplex PCR; TCRdb has only the in-frame clones, and not every one. Counted here are over 95,000 clones, 85% to 95% occurring once; the ten biggest clones make up under 4.5%. The sequenced cases were selected for having the highest brain T cell transcript signatures. At least one anti-epileptic drug was given before surgery. This clonotype was obtained from a boy younger than two with hemimegalencephaly and intractable seizures. The V gene is TRBV29-1, the J gene TRBJ2-7, with a possible D match to TRBD2 (6 bases). Specimen: peripheral blood, collected at surgery. This chain's CDR3 is CSVGLGETYEQYF. CDR3 nucleotides: TGCAGCGTGGGACTGGGCGAAACCTACGAGCAGTACTTC.